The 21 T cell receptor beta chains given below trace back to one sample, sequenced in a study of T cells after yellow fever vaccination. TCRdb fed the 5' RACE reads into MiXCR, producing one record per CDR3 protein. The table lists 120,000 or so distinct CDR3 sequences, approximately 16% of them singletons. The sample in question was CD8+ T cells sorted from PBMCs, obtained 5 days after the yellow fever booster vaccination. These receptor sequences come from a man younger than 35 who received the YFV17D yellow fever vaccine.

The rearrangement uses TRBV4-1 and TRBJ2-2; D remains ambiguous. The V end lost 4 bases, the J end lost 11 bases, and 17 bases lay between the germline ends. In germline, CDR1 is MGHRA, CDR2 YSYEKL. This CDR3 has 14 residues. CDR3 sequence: CASSLLPGLPELFF. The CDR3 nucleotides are TGCGCCAGCAGCCTCCTCCCCGGATTACCCGAGCTGTTTTTT.

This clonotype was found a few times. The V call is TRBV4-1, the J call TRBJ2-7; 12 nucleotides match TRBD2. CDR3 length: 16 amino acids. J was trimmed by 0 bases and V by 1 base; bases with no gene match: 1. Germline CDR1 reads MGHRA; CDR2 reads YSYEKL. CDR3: CASSQGTSGVSYEQYF. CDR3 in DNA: TGCGCCAGCAGCCAAGGGACTAGCGGGGTCTCCTACGAGCAGTACTTC.

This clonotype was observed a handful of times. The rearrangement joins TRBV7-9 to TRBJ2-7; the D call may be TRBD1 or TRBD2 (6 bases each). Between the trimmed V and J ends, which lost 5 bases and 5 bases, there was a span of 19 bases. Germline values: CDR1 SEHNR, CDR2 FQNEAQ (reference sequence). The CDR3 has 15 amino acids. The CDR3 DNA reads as TGTGCCAGCAGCCGCCGAGGGAAGGGGGGTAACGAGCAGTACTTC. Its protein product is CASSRRGKGGNEQYF.

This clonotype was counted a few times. CDR3 sequence: CASSSQGTHTEAFF. The CDR3 bases are TGTGCCAGCAGCTCACAGGGTACCCACACTGAAGCTTTCTTT. The chain has TRBV9 and TRBJ1-1; maybe TRBD1 (6 bases). With 4 bases removed from V and 3 bases from J, the gap between germline ends came to 13 bases. There are 14 residues in the CDR3. Germline CDR1 and CDR2: SGDLS and YYNGEE.

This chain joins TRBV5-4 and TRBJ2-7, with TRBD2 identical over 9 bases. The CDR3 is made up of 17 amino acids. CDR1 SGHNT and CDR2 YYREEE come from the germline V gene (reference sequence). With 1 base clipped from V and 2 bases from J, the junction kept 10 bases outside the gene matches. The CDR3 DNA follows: TGTGCCAGCAGCTTGAGGTTTCGACTAGCGGTCCCCTACGAGCAGTACTTC. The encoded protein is CASSLRFRLAVPYEQYF.

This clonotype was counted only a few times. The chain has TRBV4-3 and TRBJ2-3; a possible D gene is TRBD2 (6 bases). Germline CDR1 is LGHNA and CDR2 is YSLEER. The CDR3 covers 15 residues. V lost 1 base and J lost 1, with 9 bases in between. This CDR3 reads CASSQALAGTDTQYF. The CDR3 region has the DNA TGCGCCAGCAGCCAAGCTTTAGCGGGCACAGATACGCAGTATTTT.

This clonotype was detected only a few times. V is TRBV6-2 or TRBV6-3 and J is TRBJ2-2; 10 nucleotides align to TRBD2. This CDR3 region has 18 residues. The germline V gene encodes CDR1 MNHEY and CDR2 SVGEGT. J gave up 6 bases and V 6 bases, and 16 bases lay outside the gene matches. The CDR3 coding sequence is TGTGCCAGCAGACCTGGGATAGCGGGGGGCCGCTCCCCCGGGGAGCTGTTTTTT. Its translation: CASRPGIAGGRSPGELFF.

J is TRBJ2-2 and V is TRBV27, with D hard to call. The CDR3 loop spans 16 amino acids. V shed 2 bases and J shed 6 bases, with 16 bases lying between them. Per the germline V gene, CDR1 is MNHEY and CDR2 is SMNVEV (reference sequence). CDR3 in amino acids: CASSLIRRSGAGELFF. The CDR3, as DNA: TGTGCCAGCAGTTTAATCCGACGGTCTGGGGCCGGGGAGCTGTTTTTT.

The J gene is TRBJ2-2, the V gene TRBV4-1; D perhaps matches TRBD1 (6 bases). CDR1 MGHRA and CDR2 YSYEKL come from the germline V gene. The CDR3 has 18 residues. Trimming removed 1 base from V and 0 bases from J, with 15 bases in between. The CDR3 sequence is CASSQVSWDTPNTGELFF. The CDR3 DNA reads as TGCGCCAGCAGCCAAGTATCCTGGGACACGCCGAACACCGGGGAGCTGTTTTTT.

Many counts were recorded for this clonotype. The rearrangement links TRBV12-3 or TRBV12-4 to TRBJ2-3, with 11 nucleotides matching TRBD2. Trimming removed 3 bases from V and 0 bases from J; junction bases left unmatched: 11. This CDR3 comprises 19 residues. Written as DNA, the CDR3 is TGTGCCAGCAGTTTTCTCCCTAGCGGGGGGCTTTCTAGCACAGATACGCAGTATTTT. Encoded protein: CASSFLPSGGLSSTDTQYF.

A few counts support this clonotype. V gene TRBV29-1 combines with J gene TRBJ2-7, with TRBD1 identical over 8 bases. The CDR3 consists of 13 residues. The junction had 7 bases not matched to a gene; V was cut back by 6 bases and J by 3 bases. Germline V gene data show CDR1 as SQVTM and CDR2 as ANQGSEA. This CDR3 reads CSVRTGRGYEQYF. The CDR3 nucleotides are TGCAGCGTAAGGACAGGGAGAGGCTACGAGCAGTACTTC.

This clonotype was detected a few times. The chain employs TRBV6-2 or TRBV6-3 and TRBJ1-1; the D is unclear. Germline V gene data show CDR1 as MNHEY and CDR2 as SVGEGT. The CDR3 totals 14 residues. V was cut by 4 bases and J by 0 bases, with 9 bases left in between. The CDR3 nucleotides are TGTGCCAGCAGTTGGGATTTCATGAACACTGAAGCTTTCTTT. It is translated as CASSWDFMNTEAFF.

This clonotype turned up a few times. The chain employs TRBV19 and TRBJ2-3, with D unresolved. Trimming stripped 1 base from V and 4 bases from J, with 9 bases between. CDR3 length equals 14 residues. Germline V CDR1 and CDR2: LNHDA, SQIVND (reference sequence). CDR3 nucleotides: TGTGCCAGTAGTATAGTACCCGGGTCAGATACGCAGTATTTT. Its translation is CASSIVPGSDTQYF.

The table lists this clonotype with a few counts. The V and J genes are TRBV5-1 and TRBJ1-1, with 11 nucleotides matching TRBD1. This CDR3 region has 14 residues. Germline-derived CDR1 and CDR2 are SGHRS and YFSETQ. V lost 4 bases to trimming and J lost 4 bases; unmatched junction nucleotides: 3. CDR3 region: CASSRTGGVTEAFF. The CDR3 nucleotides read TGCGCCAGCAGCCGGACAGGGGGCGTCACTGAAGCTTTCTTT.

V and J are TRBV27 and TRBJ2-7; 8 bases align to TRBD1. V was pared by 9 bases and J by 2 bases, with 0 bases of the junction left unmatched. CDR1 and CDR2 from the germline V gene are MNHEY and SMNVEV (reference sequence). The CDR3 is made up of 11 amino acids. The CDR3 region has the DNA TGTGCCAGACAGGGGGCCTACGAGCAGTACTTC. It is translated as CARQGAYEQYF.

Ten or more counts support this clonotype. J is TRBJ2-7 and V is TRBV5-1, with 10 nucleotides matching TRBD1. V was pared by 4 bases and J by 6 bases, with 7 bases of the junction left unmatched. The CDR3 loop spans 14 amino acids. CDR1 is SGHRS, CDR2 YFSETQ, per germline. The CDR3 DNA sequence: TGCGCCAGCAGCCCCGGACAGGGGGAATGCGAGCAGTACGTC. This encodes CASSPGQGECEQYV.

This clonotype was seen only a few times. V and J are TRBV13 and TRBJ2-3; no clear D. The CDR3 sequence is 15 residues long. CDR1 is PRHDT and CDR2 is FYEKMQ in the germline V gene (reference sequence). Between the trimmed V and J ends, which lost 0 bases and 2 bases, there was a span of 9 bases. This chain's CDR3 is CASSLGAPYTDTQYF. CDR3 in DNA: TGTGCCAGCAGCTTAGGCGCCCCTTACACAGATACGCAGTATTTT.

Here the CDR3 DNA reads TGCGCCAGCAGCCAAGTACCGGGGGCCTACGAGCAGTACTTC. Translation gives CASSQVPGAYEQYF. The chain is built from TRBV4-1 and TRBJ2-7; TRBD2 is a possible D gene (6 bases). The CDR3 is made up of 14 amino acids. Trimming cost V 1 base and J 2 bases, with 9 bases left between them. CDR1 and CDR2 from the germline V gene are MGHRA and YSYEKL.

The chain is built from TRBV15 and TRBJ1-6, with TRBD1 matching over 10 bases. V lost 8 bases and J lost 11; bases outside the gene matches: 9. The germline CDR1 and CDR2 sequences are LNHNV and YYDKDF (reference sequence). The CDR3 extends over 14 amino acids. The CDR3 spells CATSTGGNRAPLHF. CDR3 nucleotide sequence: TGTGCCACCTCGACAGGGGGCAATAGGGCACCCCTCCACTTT.

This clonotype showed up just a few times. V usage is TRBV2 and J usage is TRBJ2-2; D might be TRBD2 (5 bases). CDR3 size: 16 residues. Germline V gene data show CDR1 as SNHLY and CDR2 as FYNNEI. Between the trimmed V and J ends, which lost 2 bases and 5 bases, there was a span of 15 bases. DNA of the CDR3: TGTGCCAGCAGTGAACGGACTCGTAGTGGGACCGGGGAGCTGTTTTTT. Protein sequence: CASSERTRSGTGELFF.

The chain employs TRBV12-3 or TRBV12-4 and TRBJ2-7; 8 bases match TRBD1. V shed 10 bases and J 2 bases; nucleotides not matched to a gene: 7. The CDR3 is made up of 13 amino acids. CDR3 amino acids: CANQGAHPYEQYF. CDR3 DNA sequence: TGTGCCAACCAGGGGGCCCACCCCTACGAGCAGTACTTC.